This TCR beta chain was captured in a study of T-cell reconstitution after alpha-beta-depleted transplantation in children. Study-level findings and limits: The study reportedly traced alpha-beta T cells about two months after transplant to several hundred expanded graft clones. Fresh T-cell production supplied most of the T-cell counts and diversity seen one year after transplant. The study traced high day-60 TCRbeta diversity in some patients to surviving recipient T cells and thymic progenitors.

Trimming took off 4 bases at V and 5 bases at J, with 11 bases between the two ends. The CDR3 covers 13 residues. The V gene's germline CDR1 is SGHDN and CDR2 FVKESK. TCRbeta library preparation incorporated unique molecular identifiers. TCRdb re-called the PCR reads through MiXCR, storing one row per CDR3 protein. The data show about 210,000 distinct CDR3 sequences, with around a sixth seen just once and about two fifths held by the top ten. This clonotype appeared a few times. The antigen remains unidentified. This clonotype originated in a male patient between 2 and 15 years old who had a stem cell transplant for acute lymphoblastic leukemia, so the T cells may come from the graft donor. The V call is TRBV14, the J call TRBJ1-1; D not certain. The sample was PBMCs, mostly from graft donor cells, taken 360 days after TCRalphabeta/CD19-depleted stem cell transplant. The CDR3 is CASSPVGRTEAFF. DNA for the CDR3: TGTGCCAGCAGCCCAGTGGGTAGGACTGAAGCTTTCTTT.